These 21 T cell receptor beta chains came from one sample sequenced in a study of somatic mutations in cytotoxic T cells in rheumatoid arthritis. Profiling relied on immunoSEQ multiplex PCR, and the TCRdb table lists in-frame clones only, not all of them. The sample holds fewer than 25,000 clones; over 70% are singletons and the top ten take approximately 10%. Material for sequencing was CD8+ T cells sorted from blood. The source is a woman between 45 and 65 years old in good health.

The V gene is TRBV27, the J gene TRBJ1-2; no firm D call. CDR3 size: 15 residues. Trimming cost V 2 bases and J 3 bases, with 13 bases left between them. The germline CDR1 and CDR2 sequences are MNHEY and SMNVEV (reference sequence). Here the CDR3 reads CASSLRAGTYYGYTF. The CDR3 DNA is TGTGCCAGCAGTTTAAGGGCAGGCACCTACTATGGCTACACCTTC.

Here the CDR3 DNA reads TGTGCCAGCAGCCGAGGGACTCCGGGGACTGAAGCTTTCTTT. The encoded protein is CASSRGTPGTEAFF. J is TRBJ1-1 and V is TRBV7-6; tentatively, D is TRBD1 (5 bases). In germline, CDR1 is SGHVS, CDR2 FNYEAQ. This CDR3 has 14 residues. V was cut by 5 bases and J by 5 bases, with 15 bases left in between.

This clone has only one observation. This chain joins TRBV6-1 and TRBJ2-1; 8 nucleotides agree with TRBD1. Per germline, CDR1 MNHNS and CDR2 SASEGT. The CDR3 is 15 residues long. Trimming at V came to 4 bases and at J to 8 bases, leaving 10 bases not matched to a gene. CDR3 in DNA: TGTGCCAGCAGTGTCAGGGGGCGCGGACTGGATGAGCAGTTCTTC. This translates into CASSVRGRGLDEQFF.

This chain uses TRBV30 with TRBJ1-1, with 8 bases matching TRBD1. This CDR3 comprises 13 residues. Trimming at V came to 1 base and at J to 5 bases, leaving 3 bases not matched to a gene. CDR1 is GTSNPN, CDR2 SVGIG, per germline (reference sequence). In DNA, the CDR3 is TGTGCCTGGAGTGACCGGACAGGGACTGAAGCTTTCTTT. Translating it yields CAWSDRTGTEAFF.

V and J are TRBV4-2 and TRBJ1-1; no clear D. The V end lost 1 base, the J end lost 2 bases, and 11 bases lay between the germline ends. The CDR3 length is 15 residues. Per the germline V gene, CDR1 is LGHNA and CDR2 is YNFKEQ. CDR3 region: CASSQAVLSNTEAFF. The CDR3 nucleotides read TGTGCCAGCAGCCAAGCCGTCTTGAGCAACACTGAAGCTTTCTTT.

This rearrangement joins TRBV25-1 to TRBJ2-7, with TRBD2 matching 9 bases. The CDR3 covers 15 residues. V lost 3 bases and J lost 3; bases outside the gene matches: 6. CDR1 and CDR2 from the germline V gene are MGHDK and SYGVNS. Written as DNA, the CDR3 is TGTGCCAGCAGTGACCAGCGGGAGGCATTCTACGAGCAGTACTTC. Its translation is CASSDQREAFYEQYF.

There are a few counts of this clone. The rearrangement joins TRBV6-1 to TRBJ1-6; 12 nucleotides align to TRBD1. This CDR3 is built from 15 residues. Looked up from germline, CDR1 is MNHNS and CDR2 is SASEGT. Unmatched junction bases numbered 4, after V lost 6 bases and J lost 7 bases. CDR3 sequence: CASSTGTGGNSPLHF. As DNA, the CDR3 is TGTGCCAGCAGCACCGGGACAGGGGGCAATTCACCCCTCCACTTT.

The chain employs TRBV4-1 and TRBJ2-7, with D perhaps matching TRBD1 or TRBD2 (5 bases each). This CDR3 has 14 residues. V gave up 3 bases and J gave up 6 bases, with 15 bases separating them. Per the germline V gene, CDR1 is MGHRA and CDR2 is YSYEKL. CDR3 in amino acids: CASSHNPAGSEQYF. For the CDR3, the DNA is TGCGCCAGCAGCCACAATCCCGCAGGGAGCGAGCAGTACTTC.

V usage is TRBV7-6 and J usage is TRBJ2-1, with 11 nucleotides matching TRBD2. The CDR3 extends over 14 amino acids. Unmatched junction bases numbered 4, after V lost 8 bases and J lost 4 bases. CDR1 and CDR2 from the germline V gene are SGHVS and FNYEAQ. In nucleotides, the CDR3 is TGTGCCAGCGCCGGGACTAGCGGATACAATGAGCAGTTCTTC. Translated: CASAGTSGYNEQFF. The full variable domain, in which reference TRBV7-6 and TRBJ2-1 provide the parts outside the CDR3, is GAGVSQSPRYKVTKRGQDVALRCDPISGHVSLYWYRQALGQGPEFLTYFNYEAQQDKSGLPNDRFSAERPEGSISTLTIQRTEQRDSAMYRCASAGTSGYNEQFFGPGTRLTVL.

The chain uses TRBV9 and TRBJ2-1, with a weak D call TRBD2 (6 bases). The CDR3 contains 15 residues. Trimming pared 0 bases from V and 5 bases from J, leaving 12 bases between. CDR1 and CDR2 from the germline V gene are SGDLS and YYNGEE. The CDR3 loop is CASSVGTNPNNEQFF. CDR3 coding DNA: TGTGCCAGCAGCGTAGGGACTAACCCTAACAATGAGCAGTTCTTC.

The chain has TRBV7-9 and TRBJ1-4; 9 positions agree with TRBD1. V lost 4 bases and J lost 7; bases outside the gene matches: 4. The germline CDR1 and CDR2 sequences are SEHNR and FQNEAQ (reference sequence). There are 14 residues in the CDR3. CDR3 protein: CASSWDRVGEKLFF. In DNA, the CDR3 is TGTGCCAGCAGCTGGGACAGGGTGGGTGAAAAACTGTTTTTT.

This sequence joins TRBV4-1 and TRBJ1-1; 8 bases are a match to TRBD1. V shed 0 bases, J shed 10 bases, and the junction held 1 base outside the gene matches. The CDR3 consists of 12 residues. Germline CDR1 MGHRA, CDR2 YSYEKL. The DNA for the CDR3 is TGCGCCAGCAGCCAAGACAGGGGGCTAGCTTTCTTT. Translated, it gives CASSQDRGLAFF.

The rearrangement joins TRBV2 to TRBJ2-1; 14 nucleotides line up with TRBD2. Germline CDR1 and CDR2: SNHLY and FYNNEI. CDR3 size: 15 residues. The junction had 3 bases not matched to a gene; V was cut back by 4 bases and J by 7 bases. CDR3: CASSGGLAGENEQFF. The CDR3 coding sequence is TGTGCCAGCAGTGGGGGACTAGCGGGAGAGAATGAGCAGTTCTTC. The full variable domain, rest sourced from reference TRBV2 and TRBJ2-1, is EPEVTQTPSHQVTQMGQEVILRCVPISNHLYFYWYRQILGQKVEFLVSFYNNEISEKSEIFDDQFSVERPDGSNFTLKIRSTKLEDSAMYFCASSGGLAGENEQFFGPGTRLTVL.

The table lists this clone with a count of one. The rearrangement uses TRBV2 and TRBJ2-1; TRBD2 agrees at 7 bases. Germline CDR1 reads SNHLY; CDR2 reads FYNNEI. After removal of 7 bases from V and 8 bases from J, the junction contained 17 bases not matched to a gene. The CDR3 has 16 residues. The CDR3, as DNA: TGTGCCAGCAAGGCCCAACGGGAGGCCCCTCGGGATGAGCAGTTCTTC. Its translation is CASKAQREAPRDEQFF.

The chain employs TRBV19 and TRBJ1-2; possible D gene TRBD1, 6 bases. Trimming took 6 bases from V and 4 from J, leaving 15 bases between them. Per germline, CDR1 LNHDA and CDR2 SQIVND (reference sequence). The CDR3 is 14 amino acids. CDR3 protein: CASSLGQSAYGYTF. The CDR3 nucleotides read TGTGCCAGTAGCCTCGGACAGTCTGCCTATGGCTACACCTTC.

The genes are TRBV7-8 and TRBJ2-3; 7 bases are a match to TRBD2. This CDR3 has 16 residues. Germline CDR1 SGHVS, CDR2 FQNEAQ. Trimming at V came to 1 base and at J to 2 bases, leaving 6 bases not matched to a gene. In DNA, the CDR3 is TGTGCCAGCAGCTTAGAGATAGGGACTATCACAGATACGCAGTATTTT. Residues: CASSLEIGTITDTQYF.

The chain carries TRBV6-1 and TRBJ1-2; D is ambiguous. V lost 2 bases to trimming and J lost 5 bases, with 15 bases between them. The germline gives CDR1 MNHNS, CDR2 SASEGT. The CDR3 runs 15 residues. The CDR3 sequence: CASSELSGEGYGYTF. The CDR3 DNA reads as TGTGCCAGCAGTGAACTTTCGGGTGAAGGGTATGGCTACACCTTC.

The V and J genes are TRBV5-6 and TRBJ2-7; 9 nucleotides agree with TRBD1. Per germline, CDR1 SGHDT and CDR2 YYEEEE. The CDR3 totals 14 residues. J was trimmed by 4 bases and V by 3 bases; bases with no gene match: 5. CDR3 loop: CASSSPGQGYEQYF. The CDR3 region has the DNA TGTGCCAGCAGCTCCCCGGGACAGGGATACGAGCAGTACTTC. Full variable domain (missing parts from reference TRBV5-6 and TRBJ2-7): DAGVTQSPTHLIKTRGQQVTLRCSPKSGHDTVSWYQQALGQGPQFIFQYYEEEERQRGNFPDRFSGHQFPNYSSELNVNALLLGDSALYLCASSSPGQGYEQYFGPGTRLTVT.

V gene TRBV9 combines with J gene TRBJ2-7, with 10 bases matching TRBD1. The germline gives CDR1 SGDLS, CDR2 YYNGEE. The CDR3 loop spans 15 amino acids. Trimming at V came to 4 bases and at J to 5 bases, leaving 9 bases not matched to a gene. CDR3 residues: CASSPRTGGKDEQYF. DNA for the CDR3: TGTGCCAGCAGCCCCCGGACAGGGGGAAAGGACGAGCAGTACTTC.

The chain combines TRBV6-4 with TRBJ2-3; 10 nucleotides agree with TRBD2. This CDR3 comprises 15 residues. Trimming at V came to 4 bases and at J to 1 base, leaving 2 bases not matched to a gene. Germline V gene sequence: CDR1 MRHNA, CDR2 SNTAGT. In nucleotides, the CDR3 is TGTGCCAGCAGTGCCGGGACTAGCGGCACAGATACGCAGTATTTT. It translates to CASSAGTSGTDTQYF.

The rearrangement uses TRBV28 and TRBJ2-7, with D perhaps TRBD1 (5 bases). The CDR3 is 13 amino acids. Trimming removed 3 bases from V and 3 bases from J, with 9 bases in between. From germline, CDR1 is MDHEN and CDR2 SYDVKM. The CDR3 spells CASSFGQNYEQYF. In DNA form, the CDR3 reads TGTGCCAGCAGTTTCGGACAAAACTACGAGCAGTACTTC.